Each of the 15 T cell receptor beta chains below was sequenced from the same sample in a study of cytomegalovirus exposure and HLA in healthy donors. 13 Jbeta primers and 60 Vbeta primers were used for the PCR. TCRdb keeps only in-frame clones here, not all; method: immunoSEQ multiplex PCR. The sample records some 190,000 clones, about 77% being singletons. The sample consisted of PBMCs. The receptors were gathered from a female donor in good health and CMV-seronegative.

The CDR3 region is CASSLSPGQGATDTQYF. CDR3 DNA: TGTGCCAGCAGTTTATCCCCGGGACAGGGGGCCACAGATACGCAGTATTTT. The V call is TRBV27, the J call TRBJ2-3, with 12 bases matching TRBD1. CDR1 and CDR2 from the germline V gene are MNHEY and SMNVEV (reference sequence). V lost 0 bases, J lost 2 bases, and 3 bases stayed unmatched. The CDR3 is 17 residues long.

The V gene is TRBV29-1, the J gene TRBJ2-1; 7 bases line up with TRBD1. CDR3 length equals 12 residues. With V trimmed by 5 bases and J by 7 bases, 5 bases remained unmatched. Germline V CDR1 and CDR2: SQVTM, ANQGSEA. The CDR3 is CSVRTGGNEQFF. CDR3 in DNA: TGCAGCGTTAGGACAGGAGGTAATGAGCAGTTCTTC.

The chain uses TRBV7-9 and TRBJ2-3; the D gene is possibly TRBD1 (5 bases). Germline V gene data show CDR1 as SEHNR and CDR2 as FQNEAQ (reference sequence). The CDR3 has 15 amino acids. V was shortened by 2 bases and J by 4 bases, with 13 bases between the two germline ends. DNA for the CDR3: TGTGCCAGCAGCTTAAGGGGCGGAGTCCCAGATACGCAGTATTTT. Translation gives CASSLRGGVPDTQYF.

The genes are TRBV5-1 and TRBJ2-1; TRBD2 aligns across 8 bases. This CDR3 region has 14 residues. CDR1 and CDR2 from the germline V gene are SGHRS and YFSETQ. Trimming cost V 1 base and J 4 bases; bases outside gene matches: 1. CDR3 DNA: TGCGCCAGCAGCTTGACTAGCGGATACAATGAGCAGTTCTTC. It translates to CASSLTSGYNEQFF. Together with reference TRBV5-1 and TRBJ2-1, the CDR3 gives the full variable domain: KAGVTQTPRYLIKTRGQQVTLSCSPISGHRSVSWYQQTPGQGLQFLFEYFSETQRNKGNFPGRFSGRQFSNSRSEMNVSTLELGDSALYLCASSLTSGYNEQFFGPGTRLTVL.

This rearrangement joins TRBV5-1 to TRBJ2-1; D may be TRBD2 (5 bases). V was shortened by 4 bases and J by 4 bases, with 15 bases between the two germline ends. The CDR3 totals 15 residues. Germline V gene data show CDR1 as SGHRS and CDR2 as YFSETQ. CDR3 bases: TGCGCCAGCAGCCGAGGGTGGGCCCGGTACAATGAGCAGTTCTTC. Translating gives CASSRGWARYNEQFF.

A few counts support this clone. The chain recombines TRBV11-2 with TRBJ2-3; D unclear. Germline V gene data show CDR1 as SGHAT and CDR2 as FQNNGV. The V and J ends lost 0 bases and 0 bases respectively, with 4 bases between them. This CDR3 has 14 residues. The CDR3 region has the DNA TGTGCCAGCAGCTTAGACGGTAGCACAGATACGCAGTATTTT. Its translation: CASSLDGSTDTQYF. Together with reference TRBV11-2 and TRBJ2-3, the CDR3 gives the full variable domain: EAGVAQSPRYKIIEKRQSVAFWCNPISGHATLYWYQQILGQGPKLLIQFQNNGVVDDSQLPKDRFSAERLKGVDSTLKIQPAKLEDSAVYLCASSLDGSTDTQYFGPGTRLTVL.

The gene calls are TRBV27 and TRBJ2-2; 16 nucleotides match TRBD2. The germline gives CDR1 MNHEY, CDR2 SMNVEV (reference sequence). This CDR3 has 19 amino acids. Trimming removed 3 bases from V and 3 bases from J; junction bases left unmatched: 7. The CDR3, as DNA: TGTGCCAGCAGTTTCCCGGGACTAGCGGGAGGGCCGCACACCGGGGAGCTGTTTTTT. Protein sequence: CASSFPGLAGGPHTGELFF.

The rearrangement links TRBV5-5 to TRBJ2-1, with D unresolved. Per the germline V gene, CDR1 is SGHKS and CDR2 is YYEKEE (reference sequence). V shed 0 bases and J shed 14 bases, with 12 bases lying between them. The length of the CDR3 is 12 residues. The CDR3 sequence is CASSLAKWSEFF. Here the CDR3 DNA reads TGTGCCAGCAGCTTGGCCAAATGGTCGGAGTTCTTC.

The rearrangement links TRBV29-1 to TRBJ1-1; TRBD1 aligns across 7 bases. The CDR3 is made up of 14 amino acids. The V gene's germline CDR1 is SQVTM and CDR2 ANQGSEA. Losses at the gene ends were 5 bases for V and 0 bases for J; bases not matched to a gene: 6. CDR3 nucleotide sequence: TGCAGCGTTAAGACAGGGATGATGAACACTGAAGCTTTCTTT. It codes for CSVKTGMMNTEAFF.

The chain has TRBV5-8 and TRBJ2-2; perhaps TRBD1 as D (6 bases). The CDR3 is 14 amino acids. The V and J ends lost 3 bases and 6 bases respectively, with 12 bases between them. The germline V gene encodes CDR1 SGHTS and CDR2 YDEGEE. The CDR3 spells CASSWRTVSGELFF. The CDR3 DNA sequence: TGTGCCAGCAGCTGGCGGACAGTCTCCGGGGAGCTGTTTTTT.

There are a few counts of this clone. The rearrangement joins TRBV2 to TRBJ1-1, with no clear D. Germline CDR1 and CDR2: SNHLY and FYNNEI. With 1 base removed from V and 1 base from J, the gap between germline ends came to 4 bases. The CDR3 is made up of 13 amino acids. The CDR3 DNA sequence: TGTGCCAGCAGTGAAGACAGGAACACTGAAGCTTTCTTT. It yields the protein CASSEDRNTEAFF.

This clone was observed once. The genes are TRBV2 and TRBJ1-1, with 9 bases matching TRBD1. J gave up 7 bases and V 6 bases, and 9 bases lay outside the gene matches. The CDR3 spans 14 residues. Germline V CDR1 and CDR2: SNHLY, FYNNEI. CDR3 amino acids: CASSRGQGRSEAFF. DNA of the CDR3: TGTGCCAGCAGCCGAGGACAGGGGCGGAGTGAAGCTTTCTTT.

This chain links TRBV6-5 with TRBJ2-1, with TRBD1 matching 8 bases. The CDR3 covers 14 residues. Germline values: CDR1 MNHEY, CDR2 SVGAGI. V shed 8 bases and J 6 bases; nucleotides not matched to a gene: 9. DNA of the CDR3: TGTGCCAGCCGCCGGACAGGGCAGGGCAATGAGCAGTTCTTC. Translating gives CASRRTGQGNEQFF.

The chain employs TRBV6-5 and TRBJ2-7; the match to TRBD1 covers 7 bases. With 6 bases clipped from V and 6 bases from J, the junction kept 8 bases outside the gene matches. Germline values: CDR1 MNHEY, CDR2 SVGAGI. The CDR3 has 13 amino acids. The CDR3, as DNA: TGTGCCAGCAGATCGACAGGGTTAGGCGAGCAGTACTTC. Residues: CASRSTGLGEQYF.

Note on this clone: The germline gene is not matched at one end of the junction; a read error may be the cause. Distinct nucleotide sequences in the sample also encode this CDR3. CDR3 sequence reads: CASSLTLAGGAYNEQFF. The CDR3 coding sequence is TGTGCCAGCAGCCTCACTTTAGCGGGGGGGGCCTACAACGAGCAGTTCTTC. The chain carries TRBV4-2 and TRBJ2-1; 11 nucleotides agree with TRBD2. The CDR3 runs 17 residues. Germline CDR1 is LGHNA and CDR2 is YNFKEQ.